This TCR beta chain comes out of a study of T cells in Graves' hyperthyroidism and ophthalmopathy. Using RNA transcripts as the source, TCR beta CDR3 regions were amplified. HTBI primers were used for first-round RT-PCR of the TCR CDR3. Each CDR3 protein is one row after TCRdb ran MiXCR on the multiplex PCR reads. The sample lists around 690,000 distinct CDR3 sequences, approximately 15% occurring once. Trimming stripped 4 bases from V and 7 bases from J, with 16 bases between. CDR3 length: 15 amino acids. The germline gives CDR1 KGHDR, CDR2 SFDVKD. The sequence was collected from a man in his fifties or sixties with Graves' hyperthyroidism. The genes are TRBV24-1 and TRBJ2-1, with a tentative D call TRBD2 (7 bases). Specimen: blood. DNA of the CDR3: TGTGCCACCAGTGACCAAGGCGGGGGCCGTAATGAGCAGTTCTTC. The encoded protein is CATSDQGGGRNEQFF.